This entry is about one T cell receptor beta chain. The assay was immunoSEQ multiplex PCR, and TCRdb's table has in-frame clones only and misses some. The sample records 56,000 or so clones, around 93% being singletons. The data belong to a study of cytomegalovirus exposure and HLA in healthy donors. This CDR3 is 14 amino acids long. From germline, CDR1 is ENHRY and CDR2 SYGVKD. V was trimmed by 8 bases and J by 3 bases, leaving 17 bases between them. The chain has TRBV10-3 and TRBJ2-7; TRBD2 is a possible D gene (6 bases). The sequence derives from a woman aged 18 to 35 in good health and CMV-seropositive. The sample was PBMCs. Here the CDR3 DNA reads TGTGCCATCGGGTCTCGGGGGTCAAACTACGAGCAGTACTTC. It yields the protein CAIGSRGSNYEQYF.